These T cell receptor beta chains were read from a single sample in a study of cytomegalovirus exposure and HLA in healthy donors. Sequencing was performed with immunoSEQ multiplex PCR; in TCRdb, only in-frame clones are kept and a portion is missing. The table records about 69,000 clones, about 70% of them present only once. The material sequenced was PBMCs. The receptors shown here come from a woman in her thirties in good health and CMV-seronegative. CDR3s include the opening cysteine and the closing phenylalanine or tryptophan. Fields, in order: D gene, J gene, V gene, clone size, CDR3 DNA, CDR3 protein. A D gene is named only where the DNA matches it firmly. Clone size is shown for a subset of rows, as once, few, many or a class of expanded clone.

.	TRBJ1-4	TRBV10-1	few	TGCGCCATGACAAAACCTGAGACTAATGAAAAACTGTTTTTT	CAMTKPETNEKLFF
TRBD1	TRBJ1-3	TRBV7-6	once	TGTGCCAGCAGCTCGCGGGACAGCATCTCTGGAAACACCATATATTTT	CASSSRDSISGNTIYF
.	TRBJ1-5	TRBV5-1	few	TGCGCCAGCAGCTCCGAAGGGGATCAGCCCCAGCATTTT	CASSSEGDQPQHF
.	TRBJ2-1	TRBV7-9	few	TGTGCCAGCCCCGAATCAAGGACAGACCGAATAAACAATGAGCAGTTCTTC	CASPESRTDRINNEQFF
TRBD1	TRBJ2-7	TRBV6-5	.	TGTGCCAGCAGTATAGACAGGGATCAGAGCGGGCAGTACTTC	CASSIDRDQSGQYF
.	TRBJ1-2	TRBV7-8	.	TGTGCCAGCAGCTTAGGTTCAAAGGGGGACCGCTATGGCTACACCTTC	CASSLGSKGDRYGYTF
.	TRBJ2-2	TRBV6-4	.	TGTGCCAGCAGTCCACAGGCTGGCGACGCCGGGGAGCTGTTTTTT	CASSPQAGDAGELFF
.	TRBJ1-1	TRBV11-3	.	TGTGCCAGCAGCTTAGGTGAGGAGGGAAGCACTGAAGCTTTCTTT	CASSLGEEGSTEAFF
.	TRBJ2-1	TRBV19	.	TGTGCCAGTAGTATTGGTCCCGGGGCTCTAGCGCTCAGCTCCTACAATGAGCAGTTCTTC	CASSIGPGALALSSYNEQFF
TRBD1	TRBJ2-7	TRBV9	.	TGTGCCAGCACCCCGGGGGACAGGCTCTACGAGCAGTACTTC	CASTPGDRLYEQYF
.	TRBJ2-3	TRBV7-2	many	TGTGCCAGCAGCTTATACGGTCGGCCACAGCCCACAGATACGCAGTATTTT	CASSLYGRPQPTDTQYF
TRBD1	TRBJ1-2	TRBV11-2	.	TGTGCCAGCAGCCCCGACAGGGTTAACTATGGCTACACCTTC	CASSPDRVNYGYTF
TRBD1	TRBJ1-2	TRBV10-3	.	TGTGCCACCGCCCGCCAGGGGGCGCACAACTATGGCTACACCTTC	CATARQGAHNYGYTF
.	TRBJ2-7	TRBV6-6	.	TGTGCCAGCAGTTACGGGCTAGCAGAGGGATACGAGCAGTACTTC	CASSYGLAEGYEQYF
.	TRBJ2-3	TRBV30	.	TGTGCCTGGAGTCTTAGCACAGATACGCAGTATTTT	CAWSLSTDTQYF
.	TRBJ2-7	TRBV19	.	TGTGCCAGTAGTTGCCAAAGGGTCCTGGTTAGGGGCTACGAGCAGTACTTC	CASSCQRVLVRGYEQYF
.	TRBJ2-7	TRBV28	.	TGTGCCAGCCTGAGAAGACAGGGAGGCTACGAGCAGTACTTC	CASLRRQGGYEQYF
TRBD2	TRBJ2-3	TRBV11-1	.	TGTGCCAGCAGCTTACTTTGGGGGGGGACCACAGATACGCAGTATTTT	CASSLLWGGTTDTQYF
.	TRBJ2-1	TRBV11-3	.	TGTGCCAGCAGCTCCTCACCGGGGTACAATGAGCAGTTCTTC	CASSSSPGYNEQFF
TRBD1	TRBJ2-5	TRBV30	.	TGTGCCTGGAGTCGGGACAGGGGGCGACACGAGACCCAGTACTTC	CAWSRDRGRHETQYF
.	TRBJ2-7	TRBV19	.	TGTGCCAGTAGTTTCTCACCTACCTACGAGCAGTACTTC	CASSFSPTYEQYF
.	TRBJ1-6	TRBV30	.	TGTGCCTGGAGAGGGAGGGTGGATTCACCCCTCCACTTT	CAWRGRVDSPLHF
TRBD1	TRBJ1-4	TRBV6-1	.	TGTGCCAGCAGGAACCCCGGGACAGGATTTGAAAAACTGTTTTTT	CASRNPGTGFEKLFF
.	TRBJ1-1	TRBV28	once	TGTGCCAGCACTTACCTTTTGGGCAGGGACACTGAAGCTTTCTTT	CASTYLLGRDTEAFF
TRBD2	TRBJ2-1	TRBV2	.	TGTGCCAGCAGTGGAAGCGGGGGGCACAATGAGCAGTTCTTC	CASSGSGGHNEQFF
.	TRBJ1-2	TRBV11-2	few	TGTGCCAGCAGCGTGCACAGGGACGGCTACACCTTC	CASSVHRDGYTF
TRBD1	TRBJ1-2	TRBV4-3	.	TGCGCCAGCAGCCAAGATGGGACAGGGGGCGCGGCTAACTATGGCTACACCTTC	CASSQDGTGGAANYGYTF
.	TRBJ2-2	TRBV2	.	TGTGCCACCAGGGGCCAACAGTTGAACACCGGGGAGCTGTTTTTT	CATRGQQLNTGELFF
.	TRBJ2-1	TRBV2	.	TGTGCCAGCAGTGCTTTCGACATTTCCGGCAATGAGCAGTTCTTC	CASSAFDISGNEQFF
TRBD1	TRBJ1-6	TRBV30	.	TGTGCCCGCGACAGGGTGGGTTCACCCCTCCACTTT	CARDRVGSPLHF
.	TRBJ2-7	TRBV19	.	TGTGCCAGTAGTTCCAAGGGACTCCACGAGCAGTACTTC	CASSSKGLHEQYF
.	TRBJ2-5	TRBV14	.	TGTGCCAGCAGCCAGCGACAGCAAGAGACCCAGTACTTC	CASSQRQQETQYF
TRBD1	TRBJ1-2	TRBV4-1	.	TGCGCCAGCAGCCAACAAACCCCGGACAGGTACGGGAGCTATGGCTACACCTTC	CASSQQTPDRYGSYGYTF
.	TRBJ1-1	TRBV7-3	.	TGTGCCAGCAGCTCTCTCGGACAGAACACTGAAGCTTTCTTT	CASSSLGQNTEAFF
TRBD1	TRBJ2-1	TRBV30	.	TGTTCAGGAGCCGGGACAGTCAACTACAATGAGCAGTTCTTC	CSGAGTVNYNEQFF
.	TRBJ2-2	TRBV6-4	few	TGTGCCAGCAGTGAAGCAGGGGACGGCACCGGGGAGCTGTTTTTT	CASSEAGDGTGELFF
TRBD1	TRBJ1-6	TRBV7-9	once	TGTGCCAGCAGCCGCAGGACAGGGAAGAATTCACCCCTCCACTTT	CASSRRTGKNSPLHF
.	TRBJ2-5	TRBV5-6	.	TGTGCCAGCAGCTCAGACCAGGGGCTATGGTATCAAGAGACCCAGTACTTC	CASSSDQGLWYQETQYF
.	TRBJ1-1	TRBV16	few	TGTGCCAGCAGCCAATCGCGGAAAGGGAGGACTGAAGCTTTCTTT	CASSQSRKGRTEAFF
.	TRBJ1-5	TRBV7-9	once	TGTGCCAGCAGCCGAACCCCACAGGGTCGGACTCAGCCCCAGCATTTT	CASSRTPQGRTQPQHF
TRBD2	TRBJ2-3	TRBV5-1	.	TGCGCCAGCAGCTTAAGAGCGGGGGGCCGCACAGATACGCAGTATTTT	CASSLRAGGRTDTQYF
.	TRBJ1-1	TRBV27	.	TGTGCCAGCAGTGCGTATACGGGGGGCGGCACTGAAGCTTTCTTT	CASSAYTGGGTEAFF
TRBD2	TRBJ2-3	TRBV13	.	TGTGCCAGCAGCTTAGGAGGCGGGGGGGCCTCAGATACGCAGTATTTT	CASSLGGGGASDTQYF
.	TRBJ2-7	TRBV4-1	.	TGCGCCAGCAGCCAAGATCGGGCGGGAACCTACGAGCAGTACTTC	CASSQDRAGTYEQYF
TRBD1	TRBJ2-5	TRBV2	few	TGTGCCAGCAGTGAGGAGACAGGGGAGACCCAGTACTTC	CASSEETGETQYF
.	TRBJ1-2	TRBV5-1	.	TGCGCCAGCAGCCCCGCCAGGGCGGAGATTTATGGCTACACCTTC	CASSPARAEIYGYTF
TRBD1	TRBJ2-3	TRBV7-2	.	TGTGCCAGCAGCGCGCGACAGGGCCGCACAGATACGCAGTATTTT	CASSARQGRTDTQYF
.	TRBJ2-3	TRBV6-5	few	TGTGCCAGCAGTCGGGGACTCACTAGCACAGATACGCAGTATTTT	CASSRGLTSTDTQYF